One sample yielded the 32 T cell receptor beta chains listed below, sequenced in a study of T-cell reconstitution after alpha-beta-depleted transplantation in children. This sample's TCRbeta library carried unique molecular identifier barcodes. TCRdb reprocessed the PCR reads with MiXCR, giving one entry per CDR3 protein. Of under 850,000 distinct CDR3 sequences listed, less than 15% are singletons. Sequenced here: PBMCs, sampled before TCRalphabeta/CD19-depleted stem cell transplant. The receptors derive from a girl aged 2-15 years with congenital amegakaryocytic thrombocytopenia, due to receive a stem cell transplant.

This clonotype was seen many times. The chain uses TRBV20-1 and TRBJ2-5; 7 bases are shared with TRBD2. The CDR3 contains 13 residues. Germline CDR1 reads DFQATT; CDR2 reads SNEGSKA (reference sequence). The V segment lost 3 bases and the J segment 5 bases; nucleotides outside the gene matches: 6. As DNA, the CDR3 is TGCAGTGCTAGTCGACTAGCCGGGGAGACCCAGTACTTC. This gives the protein CSASRLAGETQYF.

This clonotype was picked up many times. The chain combines TRBV9 with TRBJ2-1, with D tentatively TRBD2 (6 bases). V was trimmed by 2 bases and J by 10 bases, leaving 10 bases between them. From germline, CDR1 is SGDLS and CDR2 YYNGEE. The CDR3 covers 12 residues. The CDR3 is CASSVLGGEQFF. CDR3 nucleotide sequence: TGTGCCAGCAGCGTTTTGGGAGGCGAGCAGTTCTTC.

The chain joins TRBV20-1 to TRBJ2-1; D might be TRBD1 (5 bases). The CDR3 extends over 12 amino acids. Looked up from germline, CDR1 is DFQATT and CDR2 is SNEGSKA (reference sequence). CDR3 sequence: CNVRTTYNEQFF. The CDR3 DNA is TGCAATGTAAGGACAACCTACAATGAGCAGTTCTTC.

This clonotype showed up many times. The chain is built from TRBV3-1 and TRBJ2-1, with D uncertain. The CDR3 contains 13 residues. The germline gives CDR1 LGHDT, CDR2 YNNKEL (reference sequence). Trimming left V 2 bases short and J 2 bases short, with 4 bases between. As DNA, the CDR3 is TGTGCCAGCAGCCAACCTACCTACAATGAGCAGTTCTTC. Residues: CASSQPTYNEQFF.

The rearrangement links TRBV19 to TRBJ2-1; TRBD2 aligns across 7 bases. After removal of 6 bases from V and 9 bases from J, the junction contained 14 bases not matched to a gene. CDR1 and CDR2 (germline): LNHDA, SQIVND (reference sequence). CDR3 length: 15 residues. The CDR3 loop reads CASSSRGRASGEQFF. The DNA of the CDR3 is TGTGCCAGTAGCTCACGGGGGAGGGCCTCGGGTGAGCAGTTCTTC. Combining the CDR3 with reference TRBV19 and TRBJ2-1 gives the whole variable domain DGGITQSPKYLFRKEGQNVTLSCEQNLNHDAMYWYRQDPGQGLRLIYYSQIVNDFQKGDIAEGYSVSREKKESFPLTVTSAQKNPTAFYLCASSSRGRASGEQFFGPGTRLTVL.

This clonotype was recorded many times. The chain uses TRBV20-1 and TRBJ2-4; TRBD1 matches at 7 bases. This CDR3 is built from 18 residues. The J segment lost 0 bases and the V segment lost 3 bases, leaving 14 bases of the junction unmatched. Germline CDR1 and CDR2: DFQATT and SNEGSKA (reference sequence). CDR3 sequence reads: CSARADSRTGLAKNIQYF. The CDR3 DNA sequence: TGCAGTGCTAGGGCGGACAGTCGGACAGGTCTAGCCAAAAACATTCAGTACTTC.

Ten or more counts support this clonotype. The chain couples TRBV20-1 to TRBJ2-7, with TRBD1 matching 10 bases. V lost 1 base and J lost 4; bases outside the gene matches: 10. The CDR3 has 16 residues. Germline CDR1 DFQATT, CDR2 SNEGSKA (reference sequence). The CDR3 DNA is TGCAGTGCTAGAGGACGGCTCGGGACAGGGGCATACGAGCAGTACTTC. This sequence encodes CSARGRLGTGAYEQYF.

Many counts were recorded for this clonotype. The V and J genes are TRBV20-1 and TRBJ1-1; perhaps TRBD1 as D (5 bases). This CDR3 is 15 amino acids long. Trimming pared 0 bases from V and 5 bases from J, leaving 16 bases between. The germline CDR1 and CDR2 sequences are DFQATT and SNEGSKA (reference sequence). The CDR3 coding sequence is TGCAGTGCTAGAGAATTTCAGGGTGCCTGGACTGAAGCTTTCTTT. This codes for CSAREFQGAWTEAFF.

The chain uses TRBV5-6 and TRBJ2-3, with 8 positions matching TRBD2. The germline CDR1 and CDR2 sequences are SGHDT and YYEEEE. V lost 3 bases, J lost 6 bases, and 3 bases stayed unmatched. The CDR3 runs to 13 residues. CDR3 DNA: TGTGCCAGCAGCTGGCGGGGGGCCGATACGCAGTATTTT. As protein: CASSWRGADTQYF.

This clonotype turned up a few times. The chain combines TRBV4-2 with TRBJ2-1; 10 positions agree with TRBD2. The CDR3 totals 17 residues. CDR1 and CDR2 from the germline V gene are LGHNA and YNFKEQ. Trimming took 1 base from V and 3 from J; bases not matched to a gene: 6. The DNA of the CDR3 is TGTGCCAGCAGCCAAGCGCTAGCGGGAGAACTCTACAATGAGCAGTTCTTC. It encodes CASSQALAGELYNEQFF.

The chain combines TRBV3-1 with TRBJ2-5; possibly TRBD2 for D (5 bases). This CDR3 is 12 amino acids long. The ends were cut back, 1 base at V and 7 bases at J, with 7 bases in the middle. Germline V gene lookup returns CDR1 LGHDT and CDR2 YNNKEL (reference sequence). CDR3 sequence (DNA): TGTGCCAGCAGCCAAGGCGGAGGGACCCAGTACTTC. It codes for CASSQGGGTQYF.

This clonotype occurred many times. The chain combines TRBV28 with TRBJ2-1; TRBD1 matches 8 bases. CDR3 size: 15 residues. V gave up 4 bases and J gave up 10 bases; unmatched junction bases: 12. Germline values: CDR1 MDHEN, CDR2 SYDVKM. Written as DNA, the CDR3 is TGTGCCAGCAGTTATGACAGGGGATCGGGTAGGGAGCAGTTCTTC. Protein product: CASSYDRGSGREQFF. Combining the CDR3 with reference TRBV28 and TRBJ2-1 gives the whole variable domain DVKVTQSSRYLVKRTGEKVFLECVQDMDHENMFWYRQDPGLGLRLIYFSYDVKMKEKGDIPEGYSVSREKKERFSLILESASTNQTSMYLCASSYDRGSGREQFFGPGTRLTVL.

This clonotype was observed many times. The V gene is TRBV5-6, the J gene TRBJ2-3; 10 nucleotides match TRBD2. V gave up 4 bases and J gave up 3 bases; unmatched junction bases: 17. CDR3 length: 19 amino acids. The germline gives CDR1 SGHDT, CDR2 YYEEEE. The CDR3 region has the DNA TGTGCCAGCAGCCAGCTCGCCTCCGGAGCGGGAGGGCCAACAGATACGCAGTATTTT. Encoded protein: CASSQLASGAGGPTDTQYF.

This clonotype was seen a handful of times. This may arise from a read error, as a much more abundant clone is one base away. The rearrangement joins TRBV6-5 to TRBJ2-3; TRBD2 agrees at 11 bases. The CDR3 consists of 15 residues. Germline CDR1 is MNHEY and CDR2 is SVGAGI. V gave up 4 bases and J gave up 5 bases; unmatched junction bases: 5. The CDR3 DNA reads TGTGCCAGCAGTTTACTAGCGGGAGTATTAGATACGCAGTATTTT. It is translated as CASSLLAGVLDTQYF.

This clonotype was recorded many times. The chain uses TRBV29-1 and TRBJ1-1; weak D call: TRBD1 (5 bases). Germline CDR1 SQVTM, CDR2 ANQGSEA. The CDR3 is 13 residues long. The germline V and J ends were trimmed by 6 bases and 4 bases, with 15 bases remaining between them. CDR3 nucleotides: TGCAGCGTGGGGGAGGGTTGGGGCACTGAAGCTTTCTTT. Translation gives CSVGEGWGTEAFF.

This clonotype has only a few counts. The gene calls are TRBV20-1 and TRBJ2-7, with 16 bases fitting TRBD2. This CDR3 comprises 18 residues. V lost 0 bases to trimming and J lost 2 bases; unmatched junction nucleotides: 7. Looked up from germline, CDR1 is DFQATT and CDR2 is SNEGSKA (reference sequence). The CDR3 is CSARDKGGLAGGTYEQYF. CDR3 DNA: TGCAGTGCTAGAGATAAAGGGGGACTAGCGGGAGGGACCTACGAGCAGTACTTC.

Comment on this clonotype: This may be a read error, as it is one base from a much larger clone. This rearrangement joins TRBV5-1 to TRBJ2-7, with D unclear. The CDR3 has 13 amino acids. The germline V gene has CDR1 SGHRS and CDR2 YFSETQ. The CDR3 DNA sequence: TGCGCCAGCAGCTTGGAAGGATTTCGCGAGCATTACTTC. This encodes CASSLEGFREHYF.

This clonotype occurred a few times. The chain is built from TRBV28 and TRBJ2-5; D unclear. CDR3 length: 12 amino acids. CDR1 is MDHEN, CDR2 SYDVKM, per germline. Trimming took off 4 bases at V and 5 bases at J, with 8 bases between the two ends. CDR3 DNA: TGTGCCAGCAGTTCAGCCGGTGAGACCCAGTACTTC. Translation: CASSSAGETQYF. The full variable domain, in which reference TRBV28 and TRBJ2-5 provide the parts outside the CDR3, is DVKVTQSSRYLVKRTGEKVFLECVQDMDHENMFWYRQDPGLGLRLIYFSYDVKMKEKGDIPEGYSVSREKKERFSLILESASTNQTSMYLCASSSAGETQYFGPGTRLLVL.

The J gene is TRBJ2-1, the V gene TRBV6-1; 9 positions agree with TRBD2. Germline lookup yields CDR1 MNHNS and CDR2 SASEGT. V was pared by 7 bases and J by 2 bases, with 3 bases of the junction left unmatched. This CDR3 is 14 amino acids long. CDR3 region: CASKTSGPYNEQFF. In DNA, the CDR3 is TGTGCCAGCAAGACTAGCGGCCCCTACAATGAGCAGTTCTTC.

A few counts support this clonotype. The chain links TRBV7-9 to TRBJ2-2; 8 bases are a match to TRBD1. This CDR3 contains 12 residues. V dropped 6 bases and J dropped 12; count of bases not matched to a gene: 6. Germline assignment: CDR1 SEHNR and CDR2 FQNEAQ (reference sequence). CDR3 bases: TGTGCCAGCAGGCCAGGACAGGGAAAGCTGTTTTTT. Translated, it gives CASRPGQGKLFF.

This clonotype was seen at least ten times. The V call is TRBV10-3, the J call TRBJ2-5, with 10 bases matching TRBD1. Germline V gene data show CDR1 as ENHRY and CDR2 as SYGVKD. The CDR3 loop spans 15 amino acids. V shed 3 bases and J 3 bases; nucleotides not matched to a gene: 4. This CDR3 reads CAISDPGQGKETQYF. The CDR3 nucleotides are TGTGCCATCAGTGACCCGGGACAGGGGAAAGAGACCCAGTACTTC.

This clonotype was counted between two and nine times. CDR3 residues: CSASRLAGVIQYF. CDR3 bases: TGCAGTGCTAGCCGTCTAGCGGGAGTTATTCAGTACTTC. This chain links TRBV20-1 with TRBJ2-4; 10 bases align to TRBD2. This CDR3 has 13 amino acids. Germline CDR1 and CDR2: DFQATT and SNEGSKA (reference sequence). V shed 3 bases and J 10 bases; nucleotides not matched to a gene: 6.

This clonotype was seen many times. Here the CDR3 reads CASSTNRDSYEQYF. For the CDR3, the DNA is TGTGCCAGCAGCACAAACAGGGACTCCTACGAGCAGTACTTC. The chain employs TRBV28 and TRBJ2-7; D is perhaps TRBD1 (6 bases). The germline CDR1 and CDR2 sequences are MDHEN and SYDVKM. The CDR3 covers 14 residues. The V gene lost 6 bases and the J gene lost 0 bases, with 12 bases spanning the gap.

This clonotype came up a few times. CDR3 region: CASSYPSSGSANEQFF. In DNA form, the CDR3 reads TGCGCCAGCAGCTACCCATCTAGCGGGAGCGCCAATGAGCAGTTCTTC. This sequence joins TRBV5-1 and TRBJ2-1; 10 nucleotides match TRBD2. The CDR3 loop spans 16 amino acids. Germline trimming cut 3 bases from V and 6 bases from J; bases unmatched to any gene: 9. The germline CDR1 and CDR2 sequences are SGHRS and YFSETQ. The entire variable domain, with the rest obtained from reference TRBV5-1 and TRBJ2-1, is as follows: KAGVTQTPRYLIKTRGQQVTLSCSPISGHRSVSWYQQTPGQGLQFLFEYFSETQRNKGNFPGRFSGRQFSNSRSEMNVSTLELGDSALYLCASSYPSSGSANEQFFGPGTRLTVL.

CDR3 nucleotides: TGTGCCTGGAAACTAGACGGGAATTATAATGAGCAGTTCTTC. Translation: CAWKLDGNYNEQFF. This chain links TRBV30 with TRBJ2-1; D is perhaps TRBD2 (5 bases). Germline-derived CDR1 and CDR2 are GTSNPN and SVGIG (reference sequence). Between the trimmed V and J ends, which lost 4 bases and 7 bases, there was a span of 17 bases. The CDR3 covers 14 residues.

V usage is TRBV20-1 and J usage is TRBJ2-2; 9 positions agree with TRBD2. The ends lost 0 bases at V and 4 bases at J; junction bases unmatched: 9. Germline CDR1 reads DFQATT; CDR2 reads SNEGSKA (reference sequence). The CDR3 has 17 residues. The CDR3 nucleotides read TGCAGTGCTAGAGATGGGCTAGCGGGACGGGGCACCGGGGAGCTGTTTTTT. The encoded protein is CSARDGLAGRGTGELFF.

This clonotype was detected ten times or more. J is TRBJ2-1 and V is TRBV20-1, with D perhaps TRBD1 (5 bases). V was clipped by 3 bases and J by 1 base, with 13 bases between them. The V gene's germline CDR1 is DFQATT and CDR2 SNEGSKA (reference sequence). CDR3 length: 15 amino acids. The CDR3 DNA sequence: TGCAGTGCTAGGAGGTCAGGGTTGTCCTACAATGAGCAGTTCTTC. The encoded protein is CSARRSGLSYNEQFF.

This clonotype appeared many times. This sequence joins TRBV20-1 and TRBJ2-7; D might be TRBD2 (6 bases). The ends were cut back, 5 bases at V and 2 bases at J, with 16 bases in the middle. Germline lookup yields CDR1 DFQATT and CDR2 SNEGSKA (reference sequence). This CDR3 has 14 amino acids. In DNA form, the CDR3 reads TGCAGTGCTCTAGAAGGAGGGCGGACCTACGAGCAGTACTTC. Protein sequence: CSALEGGRTYEQYF.

V usage is TRBV5-1 and J usage is TRBJ1-2; D not certain. The V and J ends lost 4 bases and 7 bases respectively, with 17 bases between them. The CDR3 runs to 14 residues. Germline CDR1 SGHRS, CDR2 YFSETQ. CDR3 region: CASSTTGTRGGYTF. The CDR3 DNA reads as TGCGCCAGCAGCACCACCGGCACCCGGGGTGGCTACACCTTC.

This clonotype was seen ten or more times. The V gene is TRBV20-1, the J gene TRBJ2-5, with D unresolved. CDR1 is DFQATT and CDR2 is SNEGSKA in the germline V gene (reference sequence). The CDR3 has 12 residues. Trimming cost V 5 bases and J 4 bases, with 11 bases left between them. The CDR3 here is CSAGPRGETQYF. CDR3 nucleotides: TGCAGTGCTGGGCCCCGAGGAGAGACCCAGTACTTC.

This clonotype appeared a few times. This CDR3 is CASRRSIQGSGEKFF. CDR3 DNA: TGTGCCAGCAGGCGAAGTATACAGGGGAGTGGAGAGAAGTTCTTC. The chain uses TRBV2 and TRBJ2-1; 7 bases are a match to TRBD1. The CDR3 is made up of 15 amino acids. J gave up 14 bases and V 6 bases, and 19 bases lay outside the gene matches. Germline CDR1 and CDR2: SNHLY and FYNNEI.

This clonotype has ten or more counts. The chain is built from TRBV20-1 and TRBJ2-2; D is ambiguous. V was pared by 2 bases and J by 5 bases, with 6 bases between. The CDR3 sequence is 12 residues long. Germline CDR1 DFQATT, CDR2 SNEGSKA (reference sequence). CDR3 in amino acids: CSARKPTGELFF. CDR3 nucleotides: TGCAGTGCTAGAAAGCCTACCGGGGAGCTGTTTTTT.